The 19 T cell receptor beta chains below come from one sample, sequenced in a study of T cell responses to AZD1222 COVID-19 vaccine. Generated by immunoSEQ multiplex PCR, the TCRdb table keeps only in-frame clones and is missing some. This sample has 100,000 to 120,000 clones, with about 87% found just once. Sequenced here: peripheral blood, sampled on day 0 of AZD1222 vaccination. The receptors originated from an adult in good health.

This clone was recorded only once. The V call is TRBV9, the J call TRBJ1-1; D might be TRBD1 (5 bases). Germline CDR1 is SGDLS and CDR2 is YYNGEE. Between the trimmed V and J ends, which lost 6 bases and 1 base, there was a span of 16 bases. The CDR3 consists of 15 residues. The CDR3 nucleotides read TGTGCCAGCATCGGGTGGCCCGGGACGAACACTGAAGCTTTCTTT. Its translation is CASIGWPGTNTEAFF.

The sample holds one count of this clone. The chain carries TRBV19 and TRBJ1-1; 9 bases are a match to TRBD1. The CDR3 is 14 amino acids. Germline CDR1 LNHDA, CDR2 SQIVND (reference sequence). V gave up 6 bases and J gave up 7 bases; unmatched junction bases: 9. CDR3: CASRDRGVKGEAFF. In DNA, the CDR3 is TGTGCCAGTAGGGACAGGGGAGTCAAAGGTGAAGCTTTCTTT. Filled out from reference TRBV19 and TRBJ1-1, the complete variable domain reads DGGITQSPKYLFRKEGQNVTLSCEQNLNHDAMYWYRQDPGQGLRLIYYSQIVNDFQKGDIAEGYSVSREKKESFPLTVTSAQKNPTAFYLCASRDRGVKGEAFFGQGTRLTVV.

CDR3 bases: TGTGCCAGCAGTGCAGGCCGGAGCCTCTCCTACGAGCAGTACTTC. It specifies CASSAGRSLSYEQYF. The rearrangement joins TRBV2 to TRBJ2-7; D gene unclear. This CDR3 is built from 15 residues. V gave up 4 bases and J gave up 0 bases, with 13 bases separating them. The germline V gene encodes CDR1 SNHLY and CDR2 FYNNEI.

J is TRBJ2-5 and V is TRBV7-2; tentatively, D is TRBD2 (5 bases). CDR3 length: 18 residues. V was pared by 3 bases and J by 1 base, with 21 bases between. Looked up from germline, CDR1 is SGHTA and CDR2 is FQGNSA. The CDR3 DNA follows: TGTGCCAGCAGCTTTGGAGTAGCGCCCTCCAACCCCCAAGAGACCCAGTACTTC. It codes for CASSFGVAPSNPQETQYF.

CDR3: CASSFGPVGNTIYF. In nucleotides, the CDR3 is TGTGCCAGCAGCTTCGGGCCCGTGGGAAACACCATATATTTT. The rearrangement uses TRBV5-4 and TRBJ1-3; D ambiguous. The CDR3 runs 14 residues. Trimming left V 2 bases short and J 4 bases short, with 10 bases between. Germline assignment: CDR1 SGHNT and CDR2 YYREEE (reference sequence).

The CDR3 here is CASSYYQGSEAFF. The CDR3, as DNA: TGTGCCAGCAGTTACTATCAGGGTTCTGAAGCTTTCTTT. V and J are TRBV12-3 or TRBV12-4 and TRBJ1-1, with D possibly being TRBD1 (5 bases). This CDR3 has 13 residues. V lost 4 bases and J 6 bases, leaving 12 bases between the germline ends.

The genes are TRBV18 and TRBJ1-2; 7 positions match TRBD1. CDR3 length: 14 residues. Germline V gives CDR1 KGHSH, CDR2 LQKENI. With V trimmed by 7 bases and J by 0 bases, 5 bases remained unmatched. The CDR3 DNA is TGTGCCAGCTTTTCTGGGACAGCTAACTATGGCTACACCTTC. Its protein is CASFSGTANYGYTF.

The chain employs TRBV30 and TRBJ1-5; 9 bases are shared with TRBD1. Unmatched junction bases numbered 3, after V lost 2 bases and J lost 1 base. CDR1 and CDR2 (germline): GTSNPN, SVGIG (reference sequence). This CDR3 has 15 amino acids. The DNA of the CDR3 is TGTGCCTGGAGTACGGACAGGGGAAGCAATCAGCCCCAGCATTTT. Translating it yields CAWSTDRGSNQPQHF.

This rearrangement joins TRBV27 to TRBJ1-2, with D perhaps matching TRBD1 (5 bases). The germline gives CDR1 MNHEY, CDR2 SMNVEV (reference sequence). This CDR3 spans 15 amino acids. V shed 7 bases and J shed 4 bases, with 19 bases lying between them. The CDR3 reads CASTPLGQPSYGYTF. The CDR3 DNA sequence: TGTGCCAGCACCCCCTTGGGGCAGCCTTCCTATGGCTACACCTTC.

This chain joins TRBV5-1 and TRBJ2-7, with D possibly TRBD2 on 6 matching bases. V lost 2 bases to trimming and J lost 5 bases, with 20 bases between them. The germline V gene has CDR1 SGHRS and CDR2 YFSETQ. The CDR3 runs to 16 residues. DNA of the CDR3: TGCGCCAGCAGCTTATACGGGACGGGGACTCTCGACGAGCAGTACTTC. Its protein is CASSLYGTGTLDEQYF. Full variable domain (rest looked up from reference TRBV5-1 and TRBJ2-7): KAGVTQTPRYLIKTRGQQVTLSCSPISGHRSVSWYQQTPGQGLQFLFEYFSETQRNKGNFPGRFSGRQFSNSRSEMNVSTLELGDSALYLCASSLYGTGTLDEQYFGPGTRLTVT.

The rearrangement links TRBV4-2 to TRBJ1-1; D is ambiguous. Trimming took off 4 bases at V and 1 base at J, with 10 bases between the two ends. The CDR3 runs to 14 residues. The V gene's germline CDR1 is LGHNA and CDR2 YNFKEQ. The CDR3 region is CASSPQDANTEAFF. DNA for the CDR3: TGTGCCAGCAGCCCCCAGGACGCGAACACTGAAGCTTTCTTT.

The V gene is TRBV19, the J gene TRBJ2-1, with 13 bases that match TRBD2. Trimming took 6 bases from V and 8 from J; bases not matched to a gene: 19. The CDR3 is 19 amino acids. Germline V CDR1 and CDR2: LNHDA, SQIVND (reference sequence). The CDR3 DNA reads TGTGCCAGTAGAAGGGACAGTCAATACGGGACTAGCGGGACCGATGAGCAGTTCTTC. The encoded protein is CASRRDSQYGTSGTDEQFF.

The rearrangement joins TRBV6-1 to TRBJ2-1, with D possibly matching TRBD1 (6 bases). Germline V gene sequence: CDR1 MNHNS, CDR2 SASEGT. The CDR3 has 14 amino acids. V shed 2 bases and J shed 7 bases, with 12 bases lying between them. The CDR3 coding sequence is TGTGCCAGCAGTGAAAGCCGGACAGATAATGAGCAGTTCTTC. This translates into CASSESRTDNEQFF.

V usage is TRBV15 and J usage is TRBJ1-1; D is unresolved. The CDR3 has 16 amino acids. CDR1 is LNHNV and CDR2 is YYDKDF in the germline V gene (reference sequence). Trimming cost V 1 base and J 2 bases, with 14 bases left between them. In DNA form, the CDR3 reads TGTGCCACCAGCAGAGCCGGCCGGACGATCAACACTGAAGCTTTCTTT. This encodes CATSRAGRTINTEAFF.

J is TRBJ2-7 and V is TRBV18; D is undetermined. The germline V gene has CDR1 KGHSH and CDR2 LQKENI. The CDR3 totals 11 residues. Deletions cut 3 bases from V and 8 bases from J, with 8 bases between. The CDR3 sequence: CASSPDRQQYF. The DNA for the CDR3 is TGTGCCAGCTCACCTGACCGGCAGCAGTACTTC.

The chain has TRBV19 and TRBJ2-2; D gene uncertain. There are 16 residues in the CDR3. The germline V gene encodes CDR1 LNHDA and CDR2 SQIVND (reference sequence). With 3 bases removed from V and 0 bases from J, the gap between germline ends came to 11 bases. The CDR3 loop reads CASSIGSPTNTGELFF. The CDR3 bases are TGTGCCAGTAGTATTGGGTCACCTACGAACACCGGGGAGCTGTTTTTT.

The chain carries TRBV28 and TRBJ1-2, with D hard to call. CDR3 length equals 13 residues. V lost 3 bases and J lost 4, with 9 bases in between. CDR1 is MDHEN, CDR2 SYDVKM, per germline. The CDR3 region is CASSLARGYGYTF. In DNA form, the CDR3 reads TGTGCCAGCAGTTTGGCCCGGGGCTATGGCTACACCTTC.

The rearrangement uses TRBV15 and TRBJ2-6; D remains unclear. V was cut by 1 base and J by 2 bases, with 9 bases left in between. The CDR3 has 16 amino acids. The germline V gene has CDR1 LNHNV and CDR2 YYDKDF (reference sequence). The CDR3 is CATSRGLSPGANVLTF. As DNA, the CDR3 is TGTGCCACCAGCAGAGGCCTTTCCCCTGGGGCCAACGTCCTGACTTTC.

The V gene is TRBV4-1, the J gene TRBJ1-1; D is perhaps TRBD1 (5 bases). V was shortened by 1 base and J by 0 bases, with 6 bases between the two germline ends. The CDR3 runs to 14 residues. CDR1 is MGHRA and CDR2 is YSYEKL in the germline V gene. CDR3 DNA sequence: TGCGCCAGCAGCCAAGCAGGGTTGAACACTGAAGCTTTCTTT. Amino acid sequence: CASSQAGLNTEAFF.